These 32 T cell receptor beta chains share one sample of origin, sequenced in a study of T cells in localized non-small cell lung cancer. Assay: immunoSEQ multiplex PCR; the TCRdb copy retains only in-frame clones and omits some. The sample records 100,000 to 150,000 clones, more than 70% being singletons. Sample: peripheral blood, taken before any cancer treatment. These receptors were taken from a female donor aged 60 or older with stage I lung adenocarcinoma.

V usage is TRBV28 and J usage is TRBJ2-7; D gene unclear. The length of the CDR3 is 11 residues. V lost 5 bases and J 4 bases, leaving 6 bases between the germline ends. CDR1 and CDR2 (germline): MDHEN, SYDVKM. This CDR3 reads CASSLQYEQYF. The DNA for the CDR3 is TGTGCCAGCAGTCTACAGTACGAGCAGTACTTC.

The J gene is TRBJ2-4, the V gene TRBV5-8; tentatively, D is TRBD1 (6 bases). The germline V gene has CDR1 SGHTS and CDR2 YDEGEE. The V gene lost 4 bases and the J gene lost 6 bases, with 8 bases spanning the gap. The CDR3 has 12 residues. The CDR3 sequence is CASSARGNIQYF. The CDR3 nucleotides are TGTGCCAGCAGCGCCAGGGGAAACATTCAGTACTTC.

This chain links TRBV7-2 with TRBJ1-1; D remains ambiguous. The CDR3 has 14 amino acids. V lost 3 bases to trimming and J lost 0 bases, with 8 bases between them. Germline CDR1 and CDR2: SGHTA and FQGNSA. The CDR3 DNA reads as TGTGCCAGCAGCTTTTTTGGAGTGAACACTGAAGCTTTCTTT. This codes for CASSFFGVNTEAFF.

The V and J genes are TRBV6-1 and TRBJ2-7, with D unclear. The V and J ends lost 2 bases and 3 bases respectively, with 8 bases between them. CDR3 length: 13 amino acids. Germline lookup yields CDR1 MNHNS and CDR2 SASEGT. Written as DNA, the CDR3 is TGTGCCAGCAGTGAACGACAACTCTACGAGCAGTACTTC. As protein: CASSERQLYEQYF.

This chain connects TRBV5-1 to TRBJ2-3, with 14 bases lining up with TRBD2. V gave up 4 bases and J gave up 2 bases; unmatched junction bases: 3. Germline V gene lookup returns CDR1 SGHRS and CDR2 YFSETQ. The CDR3 has 16 amino acids. CDR3 residues: CASSEGLAGATDTQYF. The CDR3 nucleotides are TGCGCCAGCAGCGAGGGACTAGCGGGAGCCACAGATACGCAGTATTTT.

The CDR3, as DNA: TGTGCCATTGGGGACAGGGGTACAGATACGCAGTATTTT. Encoded protein: CAIGDRGTDTQYF. The chain is built from TRBV19 and TRBJ2-3; 10 bases match TRBD1. V dropped 10 bases and J dropped 3; count of bases not matched to a gene: 4. The CDR3 contains 13 residues. Germline CDR1 reads LNHDA; CDR2 reads SQIVND (reference sequence).

The chain is built from TRBV7-9 and TRBJ1-3, with D unresolved. Per germline, CDR1 SEHNR and CDR2 FQNEAQ (reference sequence). Trimming shortened V by 5 bases and J by 0 bases, and 5 bases separated the two germline ends. This CDR3 is 13 amino acids long. The CDR3 coding sequence is TGTGCCAGCAGCCTTTACTCTGGAAACACCATATATTTT. As protein: CASSLYSGNTIYF.

About this clone: The same CDR3 is also encoded by other DNA sequences in this sample. The V call is TRBV18, the J call TRBJ2-7; D tentatively reads TRBD1 or TRBD2 (5 bases each). CDR1 is KGHSH and CDR2 is LQKENI in the germline V gene. The length of the CDR3 is 12 residues. The V gene lost 4 bases and the J gene lost 4 bases, with 8 bases spanning the gap. The CDR3 bases are TGTGCCAGCTCACGGGACGAATACGAGCAGTACTTC. It translates to CASSRDEYEQYF.

The V gene is TRBV14, the J gene TRBJ1-1, with a weak D call TRBD1 (6 bases). V was cut by 1 base and J by 0 bases, with 9 bases left in between. Germline V lookup: CDR1 SGHDN, CDR2 FVKESK. This CDR3 has 15 residues. The CDR3 region has the DNA TGTGCCAGCAGCCAAGTTCAGGGGATGAACACTGAAGCTTTCTTT. It yields the protein CASSQVQGMNTEAFF.

As for this clone: Other DNA sequences within the sample encode an identical CDR3. This chain uses TRBV6-5 with TRBJ2-2; 11 nucleotides align to TRBD1. The germline V gene encodes CDR1 MNHEY and CDR2 SVGAGI. The CDR3 covers 15 residues. J gave up 2 bases and V 5 bases, and 1 base lay outside the gene matches. CDR3 DNA sequence: TGTGCCAGCAGTAGGACAGGGGGCAACACCGGGGAGCTGTTTTTT. Translation: CASSRTGGNTGELFF.

This clone was detected once. The V call is TRBV6-1, the J call TRBJ2-1, with unresolved D. The CDR3 is 15 amino acids. Trimming shortened V by 2 bases and J by 1 base, and 9 bases separated the two germline ends. Germline V gene lookup returns CDR1 MNHNS and CDR2 SASEGT. CDR3 bases: TGTGCCAGCAGTGAATCTCCGCTGTCCTACAATGAGCAGTTCTTC. It yields the protein CASSESPLSYNEQFF.

CDR3 DNA: TGTGCCAGCAGCCCTATGGGGGGGAGGAAGGTCAGGGAGACCCAGTACTTC. Translating it yields CASSPMGGRKVRETQYF. V gene TRBV7-8 combines with J gene TRBJ2-5; 7 positions match TRBD2. The germline V gene has CDR1 SGHVS and CDR2 FQNEAQ. The junction had 17 bases not matched to a gene; V was cut back by 5 bases and J by 5 bases. This CDR3 region has 17 residues.

The CDR3 here is CASSQGDSSYNEQFF. The CDR3 bases are TGCGCCAGCAGCCAAGGGGATTCCTCCTACAATGAGCAGTTCTTC. The chain employs TRBV4-1 and TRBJ2-1; D uncertain. CDR3 size: 15 residues. Trimming took off 1 base at V and 0 bases at J, with 7 bases between the two ends. Germline lookup yields CDR1 MGHRA and CDR2 YSYEKL.

The rearrangement links TRBV9 to TRBJ2-7; 7 positions agree with TRBD2. V gave up 0 bases and J gave up 10 bases; unmatched junction bases: 7. Looked up from germline, CDR1 is SGDLS and CDR2 is YYNGEE. The CDR3 covers 13 residues. CDR3 nucleotides: TGTGCCAGCAGCGTAGGGCTAGCGGAGATCCAGTACTTC. Its translation is CASSVGLAEIQYF.

The V gene is TRBV11-2, the J gene TRBJ2-5; 10 bases are shared with TRBD2. With V trimmed by 5 bases and J by 5 bases, 11 bases remained unmatched. The CDR3 has 16 residues. Per germline, CDR1 SGHAT and CDR2 FQNNGV. The CDR3 DNA reads TGTGCCAGCAGCCTCCCCTCTAGCGGGAGTCTGGAGACCCAGTACTTC. This codes for CASSLPSSGSLETQYF.

This clone was picked up one time. This chain links TRBV10-3 with TRBJ1-2, with 7 bases that match TRBD1. The V gene end was trimmed by 3 bases and the J gene end by 7 bases; junction bases not matched to a gene: 5. This CDR3 has 13 amino acids. Germline assignment: CDR1 ENHRY and CDR2 SYGVKD. CDR3 region: CAISEEGAFGYTF. The CDR3 DNA is TGTGCCATCAGTGAAGAGGGGGCGTTTGGCTACACCTTC.

The V call is TRBV25-1, the J call TRBJ2-5; D possibly corresponds to TRBD2 (5 bases). The J call is in doubt because the DNA end fits TRBJ2-7 better. The CDR3 totals 13 residues. The germline gives CDR1 MGHDK, CDR2 SYGVNS. The CDR3 sequence: CASSDPGTYEQYF. The CDR3 region has the DNA TGTGCCAGCAGTGACCCGGGAACCTACGAGCAGTACTTC.

The chain combines TRBV5-1 with TRBJ1-4; 9 bases are a match to TRBD1. The V gene's germline CDR1 is SGHRS and CDR2 YFSETQ. V trimming: 4 bases; J trimming: 2 bases; junction bases outside the gene matches: 12. The CDR3 sequence is 18 residues long. The CDR3 DNA follows: TGCGCCAGCAGCAAGGATTCCACCGGGACAGGGACTAATGAAAAACTGTTTTTT. Its protein product is CASSKDSTGTGTNEKLFF.

The chain couples TRBV18 to TRBJ1-2; 10 bases are a match to TRBD1. Germline-derived CDR1 and CDR2 are KGHSH and LQKENI. The CDR3 totals 13 residues. V was pared by 4 bases and J by 8 bases, with 4 bases of the junction left unmatched. The CDR3 bases are TGTGCCAGCTCACGGGACAGGGGAGACGGCTACACCTTC. Amino acid sequence: CASSRDRGDGYTF.

This chain uses TRBV7-3 with TRBJ2-7; 7 nucleotides align to TRBD2. V dropped 0 bases and J dropped 2; count of bases not matched to a gene: 4. CDR3 length: 15 residues. Germline V gene sequence: CDR1 SGHTA, CDR2 FQGTGA. The CDR3 reads CASSLTSGGTYEQYF. The CDR3 nucleotides read TGTGCCAGCAGCTTAACCTCCGGGGGGACCTACGAGCAGTACTTC.

V is TRBV28 and J is TRBJ2-7, with 8 bases fitting TRBD2. Losses at the gene ends were 5 bases for V and 3 bases for J; bases not matched to a gene: 15. The germline gives CDR1 MDHEN, CDR2 SYDVKM. The CDR3 length is 17 residues. This chain's CDR3 is CASSIRPLASGHYEQYF. The CDR3 DNA is TGTGCCAGCAGTATCCGACCTCTGGCTAGCGGGCACTACGAGCAGTACTTC.

The chain couples TRBV5-1 to TRBJ2-4, with TRBD2 matching over 8 bases. Looked up from germline, CDR1 is SGHRS and CDR2 is YFSETQ. This CDR3 is built from 16 residues. The ends lost 4 bases at V and 2 bases at J; junction bases unmatched: 8. The CDR3 protein is CASSPSGGNSKNIQYF. The CDR3 DNA is TGCGCCAGCAGCCCCAGCGGGGGCAACTCCAAAAACATTCAGTACTTC.

The chain is built from TRBV7-3 and TRBJ2-2; D unresolved. The CDR3 runs 13 residues. V lost 3 bases and J lost 1, with 3 bases in between. Germline CDR1 reads SGHTA; CDR2 reads FQGTGA. The CDR3 DNA reads TGTGCCAGCAGCTTCCGGAACACCGGGGAGCTGTTTTTT. It is translated as CASSFRNTGELFF. Supplemented by reference TRBV7-3 and TRBJ2-2, the full variable domain reads GAGVSQTPSNKVTEKGKYVELRCDPISGHTALYWYRQSLGQGPEFLIYFQGTGAADDSGLPNDRFFAVRPEGSVSTLKIQRTERGDSAVYLCASSFRNTGELFFGEGSRLTVL.

The chain has TRBV6-5 and TRBJ2-7; 10 nucleotides agree with TRBD1. This CDR3 is 15 amino acids long. J was trimmed by 7 bases and V by 6 bases; bases with no gene match: 12. Germline-derived CDR1 and CDR2 are MNHEY and SVGAGI. The CDR3 reads CASSRPGTGVREQYF. The CDR3 DNA follows: TGTGCCAGCAGCAGACCTGGGACAGGGGTAAGGGAGCAGTACTTC.

The rearrangement uses TRBV5-1 and TRBJ2-1; 7 nucleotides match TRBD2. This CDR3 contains 15 residues. Germline-derived CDR1 and CDR2 are SGHRS and YFSETQ. Trimming cost V 4 bases and J 0 bases; bases outside gene matches: 4. The DNA for the CDR3 is TGCGCCAGCAGCCCTAGCGGTACCTCCTACAATGAGCAGTTCTTC. This encodes CASSPSGTSYNEQFF.

This chain links TRBV11-2 with TRBJ2-3; D might be TRBD2 (6 bases). The V end was cut by 2 bases, the J end by 0 bases, with 9 bases between. The V gene's germline CDR1 is SGHAT and CDR2 FQNNGV. The CDR3 sequence is 15 residues long. The DNA for the CDR3 is TGTGCCAGCAGCTTACTTGGACTAAGCACAGATACGCAGTATTTT. This gives the protein CASSLLGLSTDTQYF. The entire variable domain, with the rest obtained from reference TRBV11-2 and TRBJ2-3, is as follows: EAGVAQSPRYKIIEKRQSVAFWCNPISGHATLYWYQQILGQGPKLLIQFQNNGVVDDSQLPKDRFSAERLKGVDSTLKIQPAKLEDSAVYLCASSLLGLSTDTQYFGPGTRLTVL.

The chain couples TRBV7-2 to TRBJ1-2, with 10 bases lining up with TRBD1. This CDR3 is 18 amino acids long. Germline V gene data show CDR1 as SGHTA and CDR2 as FQGNSA. V was pared by 4 bases and J by 8 bases, with 19 bases of the junction left unmatched. This CDR3 reads CASSSTRGDGTGADGYTF. The DNA for the CDR3 is TGTGCCAGCAGCTCTACTAGGGGCGACGGGACAGGGGCGGACGGCTACACCTTC.

The CDR3 DNA follows: TGTGCCAGCAGTTTGGGGGGTCAGCGGGAGAAGGGTGCTACGCAGTATTTT. Translating it yields CASSLGGQREKGATQYF. The V call is TRBV27, the J call TRBJ2-3; 8 bases map to TRBD2. The CDR3 consists of 17 residues. In germline, CDR1 is MNHEY, CDR2 SMNVEV (reference sequence). V was clipped by 3 bases and J by 8 bases; unmatched bases: 16.

CDR3 amino acids: CSATLLTGVGEQYF. The CDR3 nucleotides are TGCAGCGCAACTCTGCTGACAGGGGTCGGCGAGCAGTACTTC. V gene TRBV29-1 combines with J gene TRBJ2-7, with 8 bases fitting TRBD1. The CDR3 consists of 14 residues. Per the germline V gene, CDR1 is SQVTM and CDR2 is ANQGSEA. Losses at the gene ends were 7 bases for V and 6 bases for J; bases not matched to a gene: 14.

This clone turned up a few times. The rearrangement uses TRBV7-2 and TRBJ2-7; no reliable D call. V lost 6 bases to trimming and J lost 0 bases, with 6 bases between them. The CDR3 extends over 12 amino acids. Germline CDR1 and CDR2: SGHTA and FQGNSA. CDR3 bases: TGTGCCAGCAGGGGTATCTCCTACGAGCAGTACTTC. This sequence encodes CASRGISYEQYF.

In DNA form, the CDR3 reads TGTGCCAGCAGCGCGCGGGAGACCCAGTACTTC. Translating it yields CASSARETQYF. This rearrangement joins TRBV11-2 to TRBJ2-5; D not resolved. The CDR3 contains 11 residues. CDR1 is SGHAT, CDR2 FQNNGV, per germline. V lost 5 bases, J lost 5 bases, and 6 bases lay in between.

The chain has TRBV7-2 and TRBJ1-2, with D unclear. Germline CDR1 and CDR2: SGHTA and FQGNSA. V was pared by 0 bases and J by 4 bases, with 12 bases between. The CDR3 length is 15 residues. CDR3 DNA: TGTGCCAGCAGCTTAGCGCGGGCCACCTTCTATGGCTACACCTTC. Translated, it gives CASSLARATFYGYTF.